One T cell receptor beta chain is described in this entry. Its specificity is not known. The data stem from a study of T cell responses to AZD1222 COVID-19 vaccine. Germline CDR1 and CDR2: GTSNPN and SVGIG (reference sequence). The V end was cut by 4 bases, the J end by 2 bases, with 9 bases between. CDR3 length: 13 residues. Sequenced by immunoSEQ multiplex PCR; TCRdb stores in-frame clones only, minus some. The table includes approximately 120,000 clones, about 87% detected once. Study-level results: There were repertoire samples only from the period after the peak T cell response.

This TCR was sampled from an adult in good health. Sequenced material: peripheral blood, taken on day 0 of AZD1222 vaccination. The V and J genes are TRBV30 and TRBJ2-1; TRBD1 or TRBD2 may be the D gene (5 bases each). CDR3 protein: CAWNRGTYNEQFF. In nucleotides, the CDR3 is TGTGCCTGGAACCGGGGCACCTACAATGAGCAGTTCTTC.